Listed below are T cell receptor beta chains from one sample, sequenced in a study of shared clonotypes between healthy human individuals. Method: immunoSEQ multiplex PCR; TCRdb's copy keeps in-frame clones and lacks some. The sample comprises nearly 750,000 clones, roughly 72% of which are singletons, and approximately 1.7% rests with the top ten. Material: memory CD4+ T cells sorted from blood. Receptor source: a woman aged 30 to 39 in good health. CDR3s include the opening cysteine and the closing phenylalanine or tryptophan. D genes are given only for firm matches. For some rows the clone size is stated as once, few or many, or as a class when expanded; others skip it.

>-|TRBV28|TRBJ2-3|-
TGTGCCAGCAGTTTCTCCCTTGGTTATACGCAGTATTTT
CASSFSLGYTQYF
>-|TRBV18|TRBJ2-6|-
TGTGCCAGCTCACCAGGGCGCTCTGGGGCCAACGTCCTGACTTTC
CASSPGRSGANVLTF
>-|TRBV5-1|TRBJ2-5|TRBD2
TGCGCCAGCAGCTGGGGTCAAGGGACTAGCGGGAGTAGGGAGACCCAGTACTTC
CASSWGQGTSGSRETQYF
>-|TRBV7-8|TRBJ1-4|-
TGTGCCAGCAGCCCAACGAGGATAGCAACTAATGAAAAACTGTTTTTT
CASSPTRIATNEKLFF
>-|TRBV11-2|TRBJ2-7|-
TGTGCCAGCAGCTTAGACCCCCCCAACTGGAGTAGTATATACGAGCAGTACTTC
CASSLDPPNWSSIYEQYF
>-|TRBV30|TRBJ2-1|-
TGTGCCTGGAGCAGGGGTGGGGATGAGCAGTTCTTC
CAWSRGGDEQFF
>-|TRBV4-1|TRBJ1-2|-
TGCGCCAGCAGCCAGGACCCAGGAGGGGTTACAGGAGATGGCTACACCTTC
CASSQDPGGVTGDGYTF
>many|TRBV10-3|TRBJ2-1|TRBD2
TGTGCCAATGGACTAGCAAATGAGCAGTTCTTC
CANGLANEQFF
>-|TRBV6-6|TRBJ2-7|TRBD2
TGTGCCAGCAGTCTTGCTAGCGGCCCCTACGAGCAGTACTTC
CASSLASGPYEQYF
>-|TRBV2|TRBJ1-2|-
TGTGCCAGCAGTGAAGACAGGGTGGGTGGCTACACCTTC
CASSEDRVGGYTF
>once|TRBV19|TRBJ2-7|TRBD2
TGTGCCAGTAGTGCGGCCGTAGCGGGGAGCTCCTACGAGCAGTACTTC
CASSAAVAGSSYEQYF
>-|TRBV5-1|TRBJ2-3|-
TGCGCCAGCAGCTTGGGTGGACAGAGCACAGATACGCAGTATTTT
CASSLGGQSTDTQYF
>-|TRBV18|TRBJ2-7|-
TGTGCCAGCTCACCAAGTTTGTACGAGCAGTACTTC
CASSPSLYEQYF
>-|TRBV6-1|TRBJ1-2|-
TGTGCCAGCAGCCAGGCGGATGGTTATGGCTACACCTTC
CASSQADGYGYTF
>-|TRBV28|TRBJ2-7|-
TGTGCCAGCAGGACGCCCCTAGTTAGGGAGCAGTACTTC
CASRTPLVREQYF
>-|TRBV5-6|TRBJ2-1|-
TGTGCCGGGTCACGGGTGGGTTACAATGAGCAGTTCTTC
CAGSRVGYNEQFF
>once|TRBV6-6|TRBJ2-1|-
TGTGCCAGCAGTTACGTTAGGGGCTCCTACAATGAGCAGTTCTTC
CASSYVRGSYNEQFF
>-|TRBV28|TRBJ2-7|-
TGTGCCAGCAGTTTAGGGTCAGTTAAAGACTACGAGCAGTACTTC
CASSLGSVKDYEQYF
>-|TRBV20-1|TRBJ1-2|-
TGCAGTGGGACAAACTATGGCTACACCTTC
CSGTNYGYTF
>-|TRBV5-1|TRBJ2-5|-
TGCGCCAGCAGCTTGGATACAGCACAAGAGACCCAGTACTTC
CASSLDTAQETQYF
>few|TRBV7-6|TRBJ1-1|-
TGTGCCAGCAGCTTAGAGGGGCGGACTGAAGCTTTCTTT
CASSLEGRTEAFF
>few|TRBV11-3|TRBJ2-4|TRBD2
TGTGCCAGCAGCTTAGGGACTAGCGTTGGCATTCAGTACTTC
CASSLGTSVGIQYF
>-|TRBV28|TRBJ1-2|TRBD1
TGTGCCAGCAGTTTATCCGCCAGGGGGCGTGGCTACACCTTC
CASSLSARGRGYTF
>-|TRBV28|TRBJ1-5|-
TGTGCCAGCAGTGCACATCAGGCCCATCAGCCCCAGCATTTT
CASSAHQAHQPQHF
>once|TRBV18|TRBJ1-1|TRBD1
TGTGCCAGCTCACAGACAGGGAGCACTGAAGCTTTCTTT
CASSQTGSTEAFF
>-|TRBV28|TRBJ2-1|-
TGTGCCAGCAGTCCCCCCCGTGGGGGAGGTGAGCAGTTCTTC
CASSPPRGGGEQFF
>-|TRBV5-8|TRBJ2-2|-
TGTGCCAGCAGCTTGACATTTCCCGGGGAGCTGTTTTTT
CASSLTFPGELFF
>-|TRBV6-4|TRBJ2-3|TRBD2
TGTGCCAGCAGCGCGACTAGCGGGAGAGGGGAGGGCACAGATACGCAGTATTTT
CASSATSGRGEGTDTQYF
>-|TRBV11-2|TRBJ1-5|-
TGTGCCAGCAGCTTACATTTACCCAGGGCTAGCAATCAGCCCCAGCATTTT
CASSLHLPRASNQPQHF
>-|TRBV9|TRBJ2-2|TRBD2
TGTGCCAGCAGCGTAGGTATTGGGACTAGCCCCGGGGAGCTGTTTTTT
CASSVGIGTSPGELFF
>once|TRBV4-1|TRBJ2-7|TRBD2
TGCGCCAGCAGCCTTTCTCGTTTGGGAGGGCCGGGAGAGCAGTACTTC
CASSLSRLGGPGEQYF
>few|TRBV28|TRBJ1-2|-
TGTGCCAGCAGCGGGACGGCACGGGTCTACACCTTC
CASSGTARVYTF
>-|TRBV5-4|TRBJ2-3|-
TGTGCCAGCAGCTCGGCCGCCGCTAGCAGCACAGATACGCAGTATTTT
CASSSAAASSTDTQYF
>-|TRBV2|TRBJ2-1|-
TGTGCCAGCAACCGGCCTAGCCCAATTTACAATGAGCAGTTCTTC
CASNRPSPIYNEQFF
>-|TRBV4-1|TRBJ1-2|-
TGCGCCAGCAGCCAAGTGGTGGGGGGGTTTGGCTACACCTTC
CASSQVVGGFGYTF
>-|TRBV19|TRBJ2-1|-
TGTGCCAGTGGACCCCTTCCCCCCTCCTACAATGAGCAGTTCTTC
CASGPLPPSYNEQFF
>few|TRBV27|TRBJ2-5|-
TGTGCCAGCAGTACGCGTCTCGGAGAGACCCAGTACTTC
CASSTRLGETQYF
>many|TRBV6-5|TRBJ1-2|-
TGTGCCAGCAGTGCGACCGGGGCACACCTCTACACCTTC
CASSATGAHLYTF
>many|TRBV29-1|TRBJ2-1|-
TGCAGCGTTATTAGGGGGGGACAAATATACAATGAGCAGTTCTTC
CSVIRGGQIYNEQFF
>-|TRBV18|TRBJ1-1|-
TGTGCCAGCTCTCTCGCAGGTCCGGAGACAGCTTTCTTT
CASSLAGPETAFF
>-|TRBV28|TRBJ2-3|TRBD2
TGTGCCAGCAGTTCTAGCGGGAGCGCAGATACGCAGTATTTT
CASSSSGSADTQYF